One sample yielded the 20 T cell receptor beta chains listed below, sequenced in a study of neoadjuvant nivolumab and ipilimumab in lung cancer. Assay used: immunoSEQ multiplex PCR; TCRdb lists only in-frame clones, some missing. Of about 33,000 clones in the sample, roughly 90% are singletons; the top ten hold approximately 2%. The material sequenced was peripheral blood, taken after neoadjuvant nivolumab, alone or with ipilimumab, at or shortly before surgery. The receptors derive from an adult with non-small cell lung cancer.

The chain recombines TRBV5-4 with TRBJ2-7; a weak D match, TRBD2 (6 bases). Germline V gene data show CDR1 as SGHNT and CDR2 as YYREEE (reference sequence). This CDR3 is 17 amino acids long. V lost 4 bases and J 6 bases, leaving 26 bases between the germline ends. The CDR3, as DNA: TGTGCCAGCAGCCGACTATGGACCGGCGGAGGGCCTGGCGAGCAGTACTTC. Translation: CASSRLWTGGGPGEQYF.

V is TRBV27 and J is TRBJ2-7, with TRBD2 identical over 9 bases. V shed 0 bases and J 0 bases; nucleotides not matched to a gene: 6. CDR1 MNHEY and CDR2 SMNVEV come from the germline V gene (reference sequence). The CDR3 totals 17 residues. The CDR3 region has the DNA TGTGCCAGCAGTTTATCTCATAGCGGGAGAGGCTCCTACGAGCAGTACTTC. It yields the protein CASSLSHSGRGSYEQYF.

The genes are TRBV27 and TRBJ2-2; 7 bases agree with TRBD1. Unmatched junction bases numbered 6, after V lost 8 bases and J lost 3 bases. The germline CDR1 and CDR2 sequences are MNHEY and SMNVEV (reference sequence). The CDR3 is 14 amino acids. The CDR3, as DNA: TGTGCCAGCGGGACAGATAGTTACACCGGGGAGCTGTTTTTT. Protein sequence: CASGTDSYTGELFF.

The chain has TRBV28 and TRBJ2-1; a weak D match, TRBD2 (6 bases). Germline V gene lookup returns CDR1 MDHEN and CDR2 SYDVKM. Trimming removed 10 bases at V and 2 bases at J, with 12 bases between. The CDR3 extends over 13 amino acids. The CDR3 here is CATGSTPYNEQFF. CDR3 nucleotide sequence: TGTGCCACCGGGAGTACCCCCTACAATGAGCAGTTCTTC.

The chain couples TRBV13 to TRBJ2-3; D is undetermined. Trimming took 3 bases from V and 4 from J, leaving 5 bases between them. The CDR3 has 12 residues. Germline V CDR1 and CDR2: PRHDT, FYEKMQ (reference sequence). CDR3 nucleotide sequence: TGTGCCAGCAGCTTCGGAGCAGATACGCAGTATTTT. Translated, it gives CASSFGADTQYF.

The chain employs TRBV11-2 and TRBJ1-2; the D gene is possibly TRBD1 (5 bases). Germline lookup yields CDR1 SGHAT and CDR2 FQNNGV. This CDR3 is built from 15 residues. V was clipped by 4 bases and J by 4 bases, with 16 bases between them. This CDR3 reads CASSSTRTSSYGYTF. The CDR3 DNA is TGTGCCAGCAGCTCCACGCGGACATCGAGCTATGGCTACACCTTC.

The chain has TRBV2 and TRBJ2-3; D uncertain. The V gene's germline CDR1 is SNHLY and CDR2 FYNNEI. The CDR3 runs to 12 residues. V lost 10 bases and J lost 0, with 8 bases in between. The CDR3 here is CATRSSTDTQYF. CDR3 DNA: TGTGCCACCCGATCTAGCACAGATACGCAGTATTTT.

This clone was seen a few times. The rearrangement joins TRBV18 to TRBJ2-6; 10 bases are shared with TRBD2. Germline values: CDR1 KGHSH, CDR2 LQKENI. J was trimmed by 1 base and V by 3 bases; bases with no gene match: 3. CDR3 length equals 17 residues. CDR3 coding DNA: TGTGCCAGCTCACCTGGACTAGCGGATTCTGGGGCCAACGTCCTGACTTTC. Its protein product is CASSPGLADSGANVLTF.

V is TRBV7-9 and J is TRBJ1-4; D call uncertain. The CDR3 covers 15 residues. The V end was cut by 2 bases, the J end by 0 bases, with 7 bases between. The germline V gene encodes CDR1 SEHNR and CDR2 FQNEAQ (reference sequence). DNA of the CDR3: TGTGCCAGCAGCTTATGGGCAGCAACTAATGAAAAACTGTTTTTT. This codes for CASSLWAATNEKLFF.

This chain links TRBV14 with TRBJ1-1, with 11 nucleotides matching TRBD1. CDR3 size: 16 residues. Germline V CDR1 and CDR2: SGHDN, FVKESK. V lost 4 bases and J lost 1; bases outside the gene matches: 5. CDR3 region: CASSLDRGPSNTEAFF. CDR3 nucleotides: TGTGCCAGCAGCCTGGACAGGGGGCCGTCGAACACTGAAGCTTTCTTT.

This sequence joins TRBV18 and TRBJ2-3; a weak D match, TRBD1 (6 bases). The CDR3 totals 14 residues. Germline V lookup: CDR1 KGHSH, CDR2 LQKENI. V was pared by 4 bases and J by 4 bases, with 12 bases between. The CDR3 here is CASSLKAGADTQYF. In DNA, the CDR3 is TGTGCCAGCTCACTTAAGGCAGGGGCAGATACGCAGTATTTT. The variable domain in full, with the rest retrieved from reference TRBV18 and TRBJ2-3, is NAGVMQNPRHLVRRRGQEARLRCSPMKGHSHVYWYRQLPEEGLKFMVYLQKENIIDESGMPKERFSAEFPKEGPSILRIQQVVRGDSAAYFCASSLKAGADTQYFGPGTRLTVL.

The chain links TRBV5-8 to TRBJ1-1; perhaps TRBD1 as D (6 bases). Germline values: CDR1 SGHTS, CDR2 YDEGEE. CDR3 length: 14 residues. Between the trimmed V and J ends, which lost 9 bases and 1 base, there was a span of 16 bases. The CDR3 is CATLKGGQNTEAFF. The CDR3 region has the DNA TGTGCCACCCTCAAGGGGGGTCAGAACACTGAAGCTTTCTTT.

J is TRBJ1-1 and V is TRBV6-6; unclear D gene. Trimming removed 5 bases at V and 3 bases at J, with 10 bases between. Looked up from germline, CDR1 is MNHNY and CDR2 is SVGAGI (reference sequence). The length of the CDR3 is 13 residues. The CDR3 loop is CASSQRAHTEAFF. Here the CDR3 DNA reads TGTGCCAGCAGTCAGAGGGCTCACACTGAAGCTTTCTTT.

The chain has TRBV4-1 and TRBJ1-1, with D possibly being TRBD1 (6 bases). Trimming left V 2 bases short and J 0 bases short, with 10 bases between. CDR1 and CDR2 (germline): MGHRA, YSYEKL. The CDR3 loop spans 15 amino acids. This CDR3 is CASSQIRDMNTEAFF. The CDR3, as DNA: TGCGCCAGCAGCCAAATCAGGGACATGAACACTGAAGCTTTCTTT.

This chain connects TRBV5-6 to TRBJ1-1; 9 bases are shared with TRBD1. This CDR3 contains 14 residues. Germline lookup yields CDR1 SGHDT and CDR2 YYEEEE. V was clipped by 0 bases and J by 11 bases; unmatched bases: 8. The CDR3 sequence: CASSLGGQGKVAFF. The CDR3 coding sequence is TGTGCCAGCAGCTTGGGGGGACAGGGTAAAGTGGCTTTCTTT.

V is TRBV19 and J is TRBJ2-3; TRBD2 is a possible D gene (6 bases). The CDR3 is 18 amino acids. Germline V gives CDR1 LNHDA, CDR2 SQIVND (reference sequence). Trimming took 6 bases from V and 2 from J, leaving 24 bases between them. Here the CDR3 DNA reads TGTGCCAGTAGCCCCTTGGGGAGGCTGGAAGCACTCACAGATACGCAGTATTTT. This encodes CASSPLGRLEALTDTQYF. The complete variable domain, with remaining parts taken from reference TRBV19 and TRBJ2-3, reads DGGITQSPKYLFRKEGQNVTLSCEQNLNHDAMYWYRQDPGQGLRLIYYSQIVNDFQKGDIAEGYSVSREKKESFPLTVTSAQKNPTAFYLCASSPLGRLEALTDTQYFGPGTRLTVL.

The CDR3 spells CASSDVVKDTQYF. The CDR3 coding sequence is TGTGCCAGCAGCGACGTTGTGAAGGATACGCAGTATTTT. J is TRBJ2-3 and V is TRBV6-1; D ambiguous. The CDR3 contains 13 residues. Trimming stripped 6 bases from V and 6 bases from J, with 13 bases between. CDR1 and CDR2 (germline): MNHNS, SASEGT.

J is TRBJ1-4 and V is TRBV5-1, with 8 bases aligning to TRBD1. Germline trimming cut 3 bases from V and 4 bases from J; bases unmatched to any gene: 8. The germline CDR1 and CDR2 sequences are SGHRS and YFSETQ. CDR3 length: 16 amino acids. Here the CDR3 reads CASSSTGGSVNEKLFF. Here the CDR3 DNA reads TGCGCCAGCAGCTCAACAGGGGGTTCCGTTAATGAAAAACTGTTTTTT.

The chain is built from TRBV5-4 and TRBJ2-5; 7 bases match TRBD1. The CDR3 has 13 residues. V trimming: 4 bases; J trimming: 5 bases; junction bases outside the gene matches: 5. CDR1 is SGHNT and CDR2 is YYREEE in the germline V gene (reference sequence). DNA for the CDR3: TGTGCCAGCAGCCTAGACAGGGCGGAGACCCAGTACTTC. This sequence encodes CASSLDRAETQYF.

The CDR3 nucleotides read TGTGCCAGCAGCGTAGGAACAGGGATCGATGAGCAGTTCTTC. Its translation is CASSVGTGIDEQFF. The chain links TRBV9 to TRBJ2-1; D is possibly TRBD1 (6 bases). The CDR3 length is 14 residues. Germline assignment: CDR1 SGDLS and CDR2 YYNGEE. V lost 0 bases, J lost 8 bases, and 12 bases lay in between.